One sample yielded the 21 T cell receptor beta chains listed below, sequenced in a study of cytomegalovirus exposure and HLA in healthy donors. PCR was performed using 60 Vbeta and 13 Jbeta primers. Profiled with immunoSEQ multiplex PCR; TCRdb holds only in-frame clones, not every one. Of around 190,000 clones listed, 70% to 80% were seen once; the top ten hold approximately 0.69%. Sequenced sample: PBMCs. Every receptor here comes from a woman between 35 and 50 years old in good health and CMV-seronegative.

The chain combines TRBV28 with TRBJ2-7; D is unclear. Trimming took 6 bases from V and 3 from J, leaving 9 bases between them. This CDR3 is built from 12 residues. CDR1 is MDHEN and CDR2 is SYDVKM in the germline V gene. CDR3 nucleotides: TGTGCCAGCAGCCCAGTTAACTACGAGCAGTACTTC. This translates into CASSPVNYEQYF.

This clone was detected a few times. The J gene is TRBJ1-3, the V gene TRBV6-5, with D hard to call. V lost 2 bases and J lost 0, with 8 bases in between. CDR3 length: 15 amino acids. Germline lookup yields CDR1 MNHEY and CDR2 SVGAGI. The CDR3 nucleotides read TGTGCCAGCAGTTACATCATCAGCTCTGGAAACACCATATATTTT. Translated, it gives CASSYIISSGNTIYF.

This clone was picked up one time. The CDR3 nucleotides read TGTGCCAGCAGCTTCTGGCGGGAGGGCACAGATACGCAGTATTTT. Amino acid sequence: CASSFWREGTDTQYF. The chain links TRBV7-9 to TRBJ2-3; 8 positions match TRBD2. This CDR3 comprises 15 residues. Per germline, CDR1 SEHNR and CDR2 FQNEAQ (reference sequence). The V and J ends lost 3 bases and 1 base, in that order; junction bases with no gene match: 3. The whole variable domain, remainder taken from reference TRBV7-9 and TRBJ2-3, is DTGVSQNPRHKITKRGQNVTFRCDPISEHNRLYWYRQTLGQGPEFLTYFQNEAQLEKSRLLSDRFSAERPKGSFSTLEIQRTEQGDSAMYLCASSFWREGTDTQYFGPGTRLTVL.

This clone has more than one count but fewer than ten. V usage is TRBV7-9 and J usage is TRBJ2-7; the match to TRBD1 covers 11 bases. V trimming: 1 base; J trimming: 3 bases; junction bases outside the gene matches: 2. CDR1 is SEHNR and CDR2 is FQNEAQ in the germline V gene (reference sequence). The CDR3 spans 15 residues. CDR3: CASSLDGTGGYEQYF. The CDR3 DNA follows: TGTGCCAGCAGCTTAGACGGGACAGGGGGCTACGAGCAGTACTTC.

The chain employs TRBV7-6 and TRBJ2-7; weak D call: TRBD1 (7 bases). Germline lookup yields CDR1 SGHVS and CDR2 FNYEAQ. CDR3 length equals 13 residues. V shed 1 base and J shed 7 bases, with 11 bases lying between them. CDR3 DNA: TGTGCCAGCAGCTTAGGTCAGGGGGGTGAGCAGTACTTC. It translates to CASSLGQGGEQYF.

The chain has TRBV2 and TRBJ1-6; D is ambiguous. Germline CDR1 SNHLY, CDR2 FYNNEI. The CDR3 is 14 residues long. Trimming took off 4 bases at V and 7 bases at J, with 11 bases between the two ends. CDR3 sequence reads: CASSVTGENSPLHF. CDR3 nucleotide sequence: TGTGCCAGCAGTGTTACCGGGGAAAATTCACCCCTCCACTTT.

There are a few counts of this clone. The rearrangement links TRBV7-9 to TRBJ1-4, with D possibly matching TRBD1 (6 bases). V lost 3 bases, J lost 8 bases, and 19 bases lay in between. The CDR3 runs to 16 residues. CDR1 and CDR2 (germline): SEHNR, FQNEAQ (reference sequence). The CDR3 DNA is TGTGCCAGCAGCTTTACACCGGGACAACAAAACGAAAAACTGTTTTTT. Translated: CASSFTPGQQNEKLFF. Supplemented by reference TRBV7-9 and TRBJ1-4, the full variable domain reads DTGVSQNPRHKITKRGQNVTFRCDPISEHNRLYWYRQTLGQGPEFLTYFQNEAQLEKSRLLSDRFSAERPKGSFSTLEIQRTEQGDSAMYLCASSFTPGQQNEKLFFGSGTQLSVL.

This rearrangement joins TRBV6-1 to TRBJ2-5; 12 bases are shared with TRBD2. J was trimmed by 8 bases and V by 0 bases; bases with no gene match: 4. The length of the CDR3 is 15 residues. Germline V gene sequence: CDR1 MNHNS, CDR2 SASEGT. This chain's CDR3 is CASSEAGGLAGTQYF. Written as DNA, the CDR3 is TGTGCCAGCAGTGAAGCGGGGGGACTAGCGGGTACCCAGTACTTC.

The genes are TRBV27 and TRBJ1-4; no firm D call. The CDR3 contains 14 residues. Per the germline V gene, CDR1 is MNHEY and CDR2 is SMNVEV (reference sequence). Trimming removed 9 bases from V and 2 bases from J, with 13 bases in between. The CDR3 DNA is TGTGCCAGTAGCCTTACCTGGACTAATGAAAAACTGTTTTTT. It yields the protein CASSLTWTNEKLFF.

The gene calls are TRBV11-3 and TRBJ2-1, with TRBD2 matching 8 bases. CDR3 size: 12 residues. Per germline, CDR1 SGHNT and CDR2 YENEEA. The junction had 4 bases not matched to a gene; V was cut back by 2 bases and J by 13 bases. The DNA for the CDR3 is TGTGCCAGCAGCTTATCTAGCGGGCCCCAGTTCTTC. Protein: CASSLSSGPQFF. The variable domain in full, with the rest retrieved from reference TRBV11-3 and TRBJ2-1, is EAGVVQSPRYKIIEKKQPVAFWCNPISGHNTLYWYLQNLGQGPELLIRYENEEAVDDSQLPKDRFSAERLKGVDSTLKIQPAELGDSAVYLCASSLSSGPQFFGPGTRLTVL.

This chain links TRBV5-1 with TRBJ1-1; D gene unclear. The CDR3 is made up of 13 amino acids. V lost 0 bases to trimming and J lost 1 base, with 4 bases between them. CDR1 and CDR2 from the germline V gene are SGHRS and YFSETQ. CDR3 region: CASSLEPNTEAFF. The DNA of the CDR3 is TGCGCCAGCAGCTTGGAGCCGAACACTGAAGCTTTCTTT.

This chain links TRBV5-1 with TRBJ2-1, with D possibly matching TRBD1 (6 bases). V was shortened by 7 bases and J by 4 bases, with 15 bases between the two germline ends. The CDR3 extends over 14 amino acids. Germline CDR1 SGHRS, CDR2 YFSETQ. CDR3 sequence: CASGTAGAYNEQFF. CDR3 nucleotide sequence: TGCGCCAGCGGGACGGCAGGGGCGTACAATGAGCAGTTCTTC.

Comment on this clone: Its ends do not fully match the called genes, so a read error is possible. This sequence joins TRBV7-7 and TRBJ2-5; a possible D gene is TRBD2 (7 bases). Germline CDR1 and CDR2: SSHAT and FNYEAQ (reference sequence). CDR3 length equals 14 residues. The CDR3 sequence is CASSLNGGPETQYF. In nucleotides, the CDR3 is TGTGCTAGCAGCTTAAACGGGGGGCCAGAGACCCAGTACTTC.

The chain carries TRBV2 and TRBJ2-7; 10 bases are a match to TRBD1. Germline V CDR1 and CDR2: SNHLY, FYNNEI. The trim removed 5 bases at V and 4 bases at J, leaving 8 bases unmatched. The CDR3 is 15 residues long. This CDR3 is CASSLTPGQGYEQYF. In nucleotides, the CDR3 is TGTGCCAGCAGTCTAACTCCGGGACAGGGGTACGAGCAGTACTTC.

The chain joins TRBV19 to TRBJ2-7; 12 nucleotides line up with TRBD2. Trimming removed 4 bases from V and 6 bases from J; junction bases left unmatched: 16. CDR1 is LNHDA, CDR2 SQIVND, per germline (reference sequence). This CDR3 is built from 18 residues. CDR3 coding DNA: TGTGCCAGTAGTACCATATCACGACGACTAGCGGGAGTACCCGAGCAGTACTTC. Protein: CASSTISRRLAGVPEQYF.

This chain uses TRBV6-1 with TRBJ2-7; D gene unclear. Germline V CDR1 and CDR2: MNHNS, SASEGT. The CDR3 loop spans 13 amino acids. V lost 11 bases, J lost 9 bases, and 23 bases lay in between. The CDR3 sequence: CAGAMGNSWVQYF. DNA for the CDR3: TGTGCCGGCGCGATGGGCAACAGCTGGGTGCAGTACTTC.

This chain connects TRBV9 to TRBJ1-1; D ambiguous. CDR3 length: 13 amino acids. Germline-derived CDR1 and CDR2 are SGDLS and YYNGEE. The V end lost 0 bases, the J end lost 1 base, and 4 bases lay between the germline ends. This CDR3 is CASSVAENTEAFF. CDR3 nucleotide sequence: TGTGCCAGCAGCGTAGCAGAGAACACTGAAGCTTTCTTT.

The J gene is TRBJ1-6, the V gene TRBV10-2; 8 nucleotides match TRBD1. Trimming removed 4 bases from V and 9 bases from J; junction bases left unmatched: 14. The CDR3 sequence is 17 residues long. CDR1 and CDR2 from the germline V gene are WSHSY and SAAADI. The DNA for the CDR3 is TGCGCCAGCAGTGGAGGACAGGGTGAGGTCCAGGGTTCACCCCTCCACTTT. Its protein product is CASSGGQGEVQGSPLHF.

A few counts support this clone. The chain joins TRBV5-6 to TRBJ1-1; 9 nucleotides match TRBD1. The ends lost 2 bases at V and 4 bases at J; junction bases unmatched: 3. From germline, CDR1 is SGHDT and CDR2 YYEEEE. The CDR3 totals 14 residues. The CDR3 region is CASSLGTGTTEAFF. As DNA, the CDR3 is TGTGCCAGCAGCTTAGGGACAGGGACCACTGAAGCTTTCTTT.

This chain uses TRBV27 with TRBJ1-2; 9 bases agree with TRBD1. The CDR3 extends over 15 amino acids. CDR1 is MNHEY, CDR2 SMNVEV, per germline (reference sequence). J was trimmed by 0 bases and V by 6 bases; bases with no gene match: 5. This CDR3 reads CASRDRGLANYGYTF. CDR3 nucleotides: TGTGCCAGCAGGGACAGGGGTTTAGCTAACTATGGCTACACCTTC.

This clone was counted between two and nine times. This chain connects TRBV6-5 to TRBJ1-1; maybe TRBD1 (6 bases). V shed 2 bases and J shed 0 bases, with 13 bases lying between them. The CDR3 runs 16 residues. Per the germline V gene, CDR1 is MNHEY and CDR2 is SVGAGI. The CDR3 DNA is TGTGCCAGCAGTTACGCCTCCCACAGGGTGAACACTGAAGCTTTCTTT. Protein sequence: CASSYASHRVNTEAFF.